This T cell receptor (beta chain) is drawn from a study of blood T cell repertoires in COVID-19. Study at large: Collection of acute and convalescent COVID-19 samples took place in the United States, Italy and Spain. T cells, B-cell-depleted T cells, or PBMCs supplied cDNA or gDNA.

J gave up 9 bases and V 0 bases, and 5 bases lay outside the gene matches. CDR1 is SGHRS, CDR2 YFSETQ, per germline. The CDR3 spans 15 residues. In Seattle, patients joined the study during active infection and were tracked longitudinally. In the study's own analysis: Estimation of nucleated cell counts was performed using reference gene primer amplification. Method: immunoSEQ multiplex PCR; TCRdb's copy keeps in-frame clones and lacks some. The DNA was the basis for D and trimming; V, J and clone size are from that table. The data contain 250,000 to 400,000 clones, 88% of them seen just once; the ten biggest clones take up approximately 1.6%.

The rearrangement uses TRBV5-1 and TRBJ2-1, with 11 positions matching TRBD2. The receptor comes from a woman aged 30 to 39 with COVID-19, enrolled during active disease. Sequenced sample: peripheral blood. For the CDR3, the DNA is TGCGCCAGCAGCTTGGGGGGGACTAGCGGAGGTGAGCAGTTCTTC. Its protein is CASSLGGTSGGEQFF.